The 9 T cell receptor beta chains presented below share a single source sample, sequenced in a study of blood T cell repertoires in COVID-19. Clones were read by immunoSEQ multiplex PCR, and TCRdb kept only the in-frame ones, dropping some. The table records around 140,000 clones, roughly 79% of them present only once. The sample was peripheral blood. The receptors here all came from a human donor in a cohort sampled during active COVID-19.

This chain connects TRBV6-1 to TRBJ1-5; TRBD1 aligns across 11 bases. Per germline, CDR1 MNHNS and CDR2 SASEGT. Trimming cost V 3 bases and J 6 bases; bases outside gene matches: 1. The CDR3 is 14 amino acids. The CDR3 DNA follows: TGTGCCAGCAGTGACGGGACAGGGGGTCAGCCCCAGCATTTT. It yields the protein CASSDGTGGQPQHF.

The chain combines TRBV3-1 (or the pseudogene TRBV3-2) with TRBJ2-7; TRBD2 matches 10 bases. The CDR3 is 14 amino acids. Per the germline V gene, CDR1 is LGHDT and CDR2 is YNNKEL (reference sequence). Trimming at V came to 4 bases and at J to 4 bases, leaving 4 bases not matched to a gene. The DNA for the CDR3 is TGTGCCAGCAGCCTATCTAGCGGGGGATACGAGCAGTACTTC. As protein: CASSLSSGGYEQYF.

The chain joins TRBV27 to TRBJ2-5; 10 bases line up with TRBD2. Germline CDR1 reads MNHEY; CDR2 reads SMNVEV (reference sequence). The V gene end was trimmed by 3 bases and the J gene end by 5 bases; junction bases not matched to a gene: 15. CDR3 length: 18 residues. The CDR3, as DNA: TGTGCCAGCAGTTTTTCCCCCCGGCTAGCGGGAGCAGGGGAGACCCAGTACTTC. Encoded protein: CASSFSPRLAGAGETQYF.

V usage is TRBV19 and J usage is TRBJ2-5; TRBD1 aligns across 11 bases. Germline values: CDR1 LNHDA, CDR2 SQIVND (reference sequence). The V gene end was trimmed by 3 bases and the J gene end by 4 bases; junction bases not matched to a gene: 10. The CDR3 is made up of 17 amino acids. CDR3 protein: CASSIVGTGGRGETQYF. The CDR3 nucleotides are TGTGCCAGTAGTATTGTGGGGACAGGGGGACGCGGAGAGACCCAGTACTTC. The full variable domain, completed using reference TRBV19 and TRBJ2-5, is DGGITQSPKYLFRKEGQNVTLSCEQNLNHDAMYWYRQDPGQGLRLIYYSQIVNDFQKGDIAEGYSVSREKKESFPLTVTSAQKNPTAFYLCASSIVGTGGRGETQYFGPGTRLLVL.

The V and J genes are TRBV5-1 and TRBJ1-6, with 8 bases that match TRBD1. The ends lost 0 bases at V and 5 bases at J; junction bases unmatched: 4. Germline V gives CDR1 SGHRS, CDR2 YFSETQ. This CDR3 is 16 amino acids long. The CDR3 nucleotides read TGCGCCAGCAGCTTGGGAGGACAGGGCAATAATTCACCCCTCCACTTT. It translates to CASSLGGQGNNSPLHF. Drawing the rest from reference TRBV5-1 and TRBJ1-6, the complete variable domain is KAGVTQTPRYLIKTRGQQVTLSCSPISGHRSVSWYQQTPGQGLQFLFEYFSETQRNKGNFPGRFSGRQFSNSRSEMNVSTLELGDSALYLCASSLGGQGNNSPLHFGNGTRLTVT.

CDR3 coding DNA: TGTGCCAGCAGCGTAGGGGAGGGGGGGCGCGAGCAGTACTTC. It codes for CASSVGEGGREQYF. The rearrangement joins TRBV9 to TRBJ2-7, with a weak D call TRBD2 (7 bases). Between the trimmed V and J ends, which lost 0 bases and 6 bases, there was a span of 13 bases. The germline gives CDR1 SGDLS, CDR2 YYNGEE. The CDR3 totals 14 residues. The whole variable domain, remainder taken from reference TRBV9 and TRBJ2-7, is DSGVTQTPKHLITATGQRVTLRCSPRSGDLSVYWYQQSLDQGLQFLIQYYNGEERAKGNILERFSAQQFPDLHSELNLSSLELGDSALYFCASSVGEGGREQYFGPGTRLTVT.

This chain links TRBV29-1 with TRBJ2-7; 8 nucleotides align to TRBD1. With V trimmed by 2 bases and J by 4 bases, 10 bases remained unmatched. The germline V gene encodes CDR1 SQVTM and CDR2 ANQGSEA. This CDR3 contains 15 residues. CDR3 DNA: TGCAGCGTTGAAAGAAGACAGGGGTATGAGTACGAGCAGTACTTC. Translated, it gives CSVERRQGYEYEQYF.

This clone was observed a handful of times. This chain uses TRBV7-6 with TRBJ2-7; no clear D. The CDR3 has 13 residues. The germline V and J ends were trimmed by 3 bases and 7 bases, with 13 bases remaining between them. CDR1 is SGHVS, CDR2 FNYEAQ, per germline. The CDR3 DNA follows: TGTGCCAGCAGCTTTGCACCCTTTGAGGAGCAGTACTTC. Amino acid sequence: CASSFAPFEEQYF.

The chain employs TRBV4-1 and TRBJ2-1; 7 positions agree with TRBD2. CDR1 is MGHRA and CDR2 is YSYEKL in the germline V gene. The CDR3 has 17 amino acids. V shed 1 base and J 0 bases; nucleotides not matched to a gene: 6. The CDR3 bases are TGCGCCAGCAGCCAAGTGCTAGCGGAGAGCTCCTACAATGAGCAGTTCTTC. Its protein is CASSQVLAESSYNEQFF.